A selection of T cell receptor beta chains follows, all from one sample in a study of immune heterogeneity within non-small cell lung tumors. TCRdb re-called the multiplex PCR reads with MiXCR, one entry per CDR3 protein. The sample includes over 20,000 distinct CDR3 sequences, under 30% of them seen just once. The sample taken for sequencing was lung tumor tissue. Source of these receptors: a man aged 35-49 years with non-small cell lung cancer. Each CDR3 is given with its conserved first and last residue. A D gene is named only where the DNA matches it firmly. Clone size is not always given. Where it is, it says once, few, many or a class for expanded clones.

D	size	V	J	DNA	CDR3
-	many	TRBV6-1	TRBJ1-2	TGTGCCAGCAGGTCCATCGGGGGGGTCGCTAACTATGGCTACACCTTC	CASRSIGGVANYGYTF
-	medium-sized	TRBV19	TRBJ1-2	TGTGCCAGTAGTATACAGGGATTTTACTATGGCTACACCTTC	CASSIQGFYYGYTF
-	-	TRBV11-3	TRBJ2-5	TGTGCCAGCAGCCCCAGTCTGGGCCGGACCCAGTACTTC	CASSPSLGRTQYF
TRBD2	-	TRBV6-1	TRBJ2-2	TGTGCCAGCAGTCCGATTGGGACTAGCCTCACCGGGGAGCTGTTTTTT	CASSPIGTSLTGELFF
-	many	TRBV5-1	TRBJ1-6	TGCGCCAGCAGCTTGGGAGGGGAACGCTCACCCCTCCACTTT	CASSLGGERSPLHF
TRBD1	few	TRBV4-1	TRBJ1-4	TGCGCCAGCAGCCCGCCCGTTGGACAGGGGTTTGAAAAACTGTTTTTT	CASSPPVGQGFEKLFF
-	-	TRBV5-5	TRBJ1-4	TGTGCCAGCAGCCCTAGGGGGGTAGGAGAAAAACTGTTTTTT	CASSPRGVGEKLFF
-	-	TRBV7-9	TRBJ2-7	TGTGCCAGCAGCCATCCAGTAGTGTCCGAGCAGTACTTC	CASSHPVVSEQYF
-	few	TRBV7-2	TRBJ1-2	TGTGCCAGCAGCTTAACTGGGCAAGGGTATGGCTACACCTTC	CASSLTGQGYGYTF
-	few	TRBV5-1	TRBJ2-7	TGCGCCAGCAGCTTTGGGCCCCGGACAGTCTCCTACGAGCAGTACTTC	CASSFGPRTVSYEQYF